This T cell receptor (beta chain) is from a study of breast tumors, draining lymph nodes, adjacent tissues. Study-level results: Tumor repertoires ranked between lymph nodes and nontumor tissue in diversity, with V and J gene preferences.

Breast cancer patients provided tissue from their axillary draining lymph nodes. This clonotype has ten or more counts. As yet, its antigen is unknown. TCRdb independently ran MiXCR on the multiplex PCR reads; one entry per CDR3 protein. The table records a few hundred thousand distinct CDR3 sequences, less than 40% of them present only once. The clonotype originates from a female donor with breast cancer. Some clones in this sample may be carry-over from other donors' samples. Specimen: axillary lymph node tissue.

In DNA, the CDR3 is TGCGCCAGCAGTGGAGGGACTAGCGGGGGAAACTACAATGAGCAGTTCTTC. Protein sequence: CASSGGTSGGNYNEQFF. V is TRBV5-1 and J is TRBJ2-1, with 14 bases that match TRBD2. Germline trimming cut 5 bases from V and 3 bases from J; bases unmatched to any gene: 7. Germline V gives CDR1 SGHRS, CDR2 YFSETQ. The CDR3 length is 17 residues.